These 31 T cell receptor beta chains came from one sample sequenced in a study of blood T cell repertoires in COVID-19. TCRdb keeps only in-frame clones here, not all; method: immunoSEQ multiplex PCR. The data contain 110,000 to 150,000 clones, roughly four fifths of them singletons. Specimen: PBMCs or T cells enriched from blood (not recorded which). These receptors came from a woman in her late teens or twenties who had been exposed to COVID-19.

The chain carries TRBV3-1 (or the pseudogene TRBV3-2) and TRBJ1-6; the match to TRBD1 covers 7 bases. The ends lost 7 bases at V and 9 bases at J; junction bases unmatched: 3. The CDR3 loop spans 12 amino acids. The germline V gene has CDR1 LGHDT and CDR2 YNNKEL (reference sequence). The chain's CDR3 is CASTTGTSPLHF. CDR3 in DNA: TGTGCCAGCACGACAGGGACTTCACCCCTCCACTTT.

This clone was seen a single time. The chain links TRBV5-4 to TRBJ2-5, with 8 nucleotides matching TRBD2. There are 15 residues in the CDR3. CDR1 is SGHNT and CDR2 is YYREEE in the germline V gene (reference sequence). Trimming cost V 0 bases and J 1 base; bases outside gene matches: 2. CDR3 sequence: CASSLEGLVQETQYF. The CDR3 coding sequence is TGTGCCAGCAGCTTGGAGGGACTAGTCCAAGAGACCCAGTACTTC.

The CDR3 coding sequence is TGTGCCAGTAGCTTCCAAATCCAGGCCCACTACGAGCAGTACTTC. This codes for CASSFQIQAHYEQYF. V usage is TRBV19 and J usage is TRBJ2-7; D gene unclear. Germline V gene sequence: CDR1 LNHDA, CDR2 SQIVND (reference sequence). Trimming cost V 6 bases and J 3 bases, with 18 bases left between them. The CDR3 has 15 residues.

The chain recombines TRBV28 with TRBJ1-5, with D tentatively TRBD1 (5 bases). CDR1 and CDR2 (germline): MDHEN, SYDVKM. The CDR3 is 16 amino acids. V lost 2 bases and J lost 1, with 12 bases in between. CDR3 coding DNA: TGTGCCAGCAGTTTACAGGGAGGCGGCAGCAATCAGCCCCAGCATTTT. It encodes CASSLQGGGSNQPQHF.

The rearrangement uses TRBV19 and TRBJ1-4; the match to TRBD1 covers 10 bases. Germline CDR1 reads LNHDA; CDR2 reads SQIVND (reference sequence). V lost 5 bases to trimming and J lost 7 bases; unmatched junction nucleotides: 7. The CDR3 covers 15 residues. CDR3 in amino acids: CASSPRTGGIEKLFF. The CDR3 DNA sequence: TGTGCCAGTAGTCCCCGGACAGGGGGTATTGAAAAACTGTTTTTT.

This clone was seen a single time. One end of the junction is discordant with germline, which a read error may explain. J is TRBJ2-3 and V is TRBV19; no definite D call. The CDR3 has 12 amino acids. The germline gives CDR1 LNHDA, CDR2 SQIVND (reference sequence). The CDR3 spells CASSIDLGRPQF. CDR3 nucleotides: TGTGCCAGTAGTATAGATCTTGGTAGACCACAGTTT.

There are a few counts of this clone. CDR3 nucleotide sequence: TGTGCCAGCATCCTCACCCCGACAGGGGCCGCGGAGCAGTACTTC. It yields the protein CASILTPTGAAEQYF. This sequence joins TRBV11-2 and TRBJ2-7; 8 bases fit TRBD1. After removal of 7 bases from V and 7 bases from J, the junction contained 15 bases not matched to a gene. The length of the CDR3 is 15 residues. Germline-derived CDR1 and CDR2 are SGHAT and FQNNGV.

This clone showed up just once. This chain connects TRBV12-3 or TRBV12-4 to TRBJ1-5; D remains ambiguous. The CDR3 contains 13 residues. Deletions cut 0 bases from V and 4 bases from J, with 4 bases between. The CDR3 DNA is TGTGCCAGCAGTTTAGCGACAAATCAGCCCCAGCATTTT. Translating gives CASSLATNQPQHF.

The rearrangement uses TRBV10-1 and TRBJ2-1, with TRBD2 identical over 11 bases. V was clipped by 2 bases and J by 4 bases; unmatched bases: 1. CDR3 length: 15 amino acids. Germline CDR1 and CDR2: WNHNN and SYGVQD (reference sequence). CDR3 in DNA: TGCGCCAGCAGTGAGGGGACTAGCGGATACAATGAGCAGTTCTTC. Amino acid sequence: CASSEGTSGYNEQFF.

This chain connects TRBV7-9 to TRBJ2-3, with 11 bases aligning to TRBD2. The V segment lost 1 base and the J segment 4 bases; nucleotides outside the gene matches: 4. The CDR3 is made up of 16 amino acids. In germline, CDR1 is SEHNR, CDR2 FQNEAQ (reference sequence). CDR3 region: CASSLGRTSGSDTQYF. The CDR3, as DNA: TGTGCCAGCAGCTTAGGGCGGACTAGCGGGTCAGATACGCAGTATTTT.

The chain recombines TRBV2 with TRBJ2-5, with D perhaps matching TRBD2 (5 bases). Germline lookup yields CDR1 SNHLY and CDR2 FYNNEI. V lost 6 bases and J lost 7, with 18 bases in between. The CDR3 consists of 14 residues. This CDR3 reads CASSPPLGSGTQYF. Written as DNA, the CDR3 is TGTGCCAGCAGCCCGCCCTTGGGGAGCGGGACCCAGTACTTC.

This clone has a handful of counts. The chain is built from TRBV5-6 and TRBJ2-7; 7 bases match TRBD2. CDR1 SGHDT and CDR2 YYEEEE come from the germline V gene. J gave up 2 bases and V 4 bases, and 9 bases lay outside the gene matches. The CDR3 sequence is 15 residues long. As DNA, the CDR3 is TGTGCCAGCAGCCCATGGGAGGGGCCCCCCTACGAGCAGTACTTC. It yields the protein CASSPWEGPPYEQYF.

The CDR3 region is CASSWTSDTGELFF. CDR3 bases: TGTGCCAGCAGCTGGACTAGCGACACCGGGGAGCTGTTTTTT. The chain carries TRBV7-2 and TRBJ2-2; 9 bases map to TRBD2. There are 14 residues in the CDR3. Trimming removed 4 bases from V and 3 bases from J; junction bases left unmatched: 0. Germline loops: CDR1 SGHTA, CDR2 FQGNSA.

This rearrangement joins TRBV18 to TRBJ2-1; perhaps TRBD1 as D (5 bases). Trimming pared 1 base from V and 0 bases from J, leaving 10 bases between. Germline CDR1 and CDR2: KGHSH and LQKENI. This CDR3 contains 16 residues. The DNA for the CDR3 is TGTGCCAGCTCACCACACAGGAAATACTCCTACAATGAGCAGTTCTTC. This codes for CASSPHRKYSYNEQFF. The variable domain in full, completed from reference TRBV18 and TRBJ2-1, reads NAGVMQNPRHLVRRRGQEARLRCSPMKGHSHVYWYRQLPEEGLKFMVYLQKENIIDESGMPKERFSAEFPKEGPSILRIQQVVRGDSAAYFCASSPHRKYSYNEQFFGPGTRLTVL.

V is TRBV24-1 and J is TRBJ1-2, with 8 nucleotides matching TRBD1. This CDR3 comprises 13 residues. V dropped 5 bases and J dropped 5; count of bases not matched to a gene: 3. Germline CDR1 and CDR2: KGHDR and SFDVKD. CDR3 nucleotide sequence: TGTGCCACCAGTGTTCGGACAGGGTATGGCTACACCTTC. Protein sequence: CATSVRTGYGYTF.

The gene calls are TRBV27 and TRBJ2-7; 8 nucleotides line up with TRBD1. V dropped 5 bases and J dropped 2; count of bases not matched to a gene: 5. The CDR3 totals 14 residues. Germline CDR1 and CDR2: MNHEY and SMNVEV (reference sequence). CDR3: CASSVGQGTYEQYF. The CDR3 DNA is TGTGCCAGCAGTGTAGGACAGGGAACCTACGAGCAGTACTTC.

The chain recombines TRBV3-1 (or the pseudogene TRBV3-2) with TRBJ2-1; D is uncertain. This CDR3 spans 15 amino acids. V shed 2 bases and J shed 7 bases, with 15 bases lying between them. Germline V gene data show CDR1 as LGHDT and CDR2 as YNNKEL (reference sequence). CDR3 sequence (DNA): TGTGCCAGCAGCCAAAGCGCCCCCGGTAATAATGAGCAGTTCTTC. It yields the protein CASSQSAPGNNEQFF.

The chain couples TRBV9 to TRBJ1-2; TRBD1 might be the D (5 bases). Germline CDR1 SGDLS, CDR2 YYNGEE. V dropped 0 bases and J dropped 3 bases, with 12 bases sitting between them. The CDR3 has 15 amino acids. The CDR3 DNA follows: TGTGCCAGCAGCGTAGGCGACAGACCTGACTATGGCTACACCTTC. Translating gives CASSVGDRPDYGYTF.

The chain carries TRBV5-1 and TRBJ2-3, with 10 bases lining up with TRBD2. V shed 7 bases and J 0 bases; nucleotides not matched to a gene: 8. The CDR3 runs 16 residues. Looked up from germline, CDR1 is SGHRS and CDR2 is YFSETQ. The CDR3 DNA sequence: TGCGCCAGCCGCGACCCTAGCGGGAGTAGCACAGATACGCAGTATTTT. Its protein is CASRDPSGSSTDTQYF.

This rearrangement joins TRBV2 to TRBJ1-2, with 10 bases identical to TRBD1. The germline V gene has CDR1 SNHLY and CDR2 FYNNEI. Trimming at V came to 7 bases and at J to 6 bases, leaving 8 bases not matched to a gene. The CDR3 sequence is 14 residues long. CDR3 loop: CASIEQTGGNGYTF. The CDR3 region has the DNA TGTGCCAGCATAGAACAGACAGGGGGCAATGGCTACACCTTC.

The chain couples TRBV19 to TRBJ1-5; TRBD1 matches 8 bases. J lost 6 bases, V lost 11 bases, and 9 bases had no gene match. CDR1 LNHDA and CDR2 SQIVND come from the germline V gene (reference sequence). This CDR3 is 13 amino acids long. CDR3 sequence (DNA): TGTGCCGGGGGGGGACAGGTCAGTCAGCCCCAGCATTTT. Its protein is CAGGGQVSQPQHF.

The gene calls are TRBV2 and TRBJ2-7; 7 bases fit TRBD1. The V segment lost 7 bases and the J segment 4 bases; nucleotides outside the gene matches: 13. Germline V lookup: CDR1 SNHLY, CDR2 FYNNEI. The CDR3 extends over 15 amino acids. The CDR3 nucleotides are TGTGCCAGCACGGGGAGAGGACAGGCGAATTACGAGCAGTACTTC. It translates to CASTGRGQANYEQYF.

The V call is TRBV24-1, the J call TRBJ2-7; a weak D match, TRBD2 (5 bases). V lost 4 bases and J lost 3, with 9 bases in between. Per the germline V gene, CDR1 is KGHDR and CDR2 is SFDVKD. The CDR3 spans 13 residues. The DNA of the CDR3 is TGTGCCACCAGTGACCCTGACTACTACGAGCAGTACTTC. Translated, it gives CATSDPDYYEQYF.

The rearrangement links TRBV7-9 to TRBJ1-1, with D possibly matching TRBD1 (6 bases). The germline V and J ends were trimmed by 1 base and 0 bases, with 18 bases remaining between them. Germline V CDR1 and CDR2: SEHNR, FQNEAQ (reference sequence). The CDR3 has 18 residues. The chain's CDR3 is CASSLGRQGIGMNTEAFF. The CDR3 nucleotides are TGTGCCAGCAGCTTAGGACGGCAGGGGATTGGGATGAACACTGAAGCTTTCTTT.

This chain connects TRBV19 to TRBJ1-2; D may be TRBD1 (5 bases). The CDR3 has 15 amino acids. Trimming removed 6 bases at V and 9 bases at J, with 23 bases between. CDR1 is LNHDA, CDR2 SQIVND, per germline (reference sequence). The CDR3 is CASSDSQGSTACYTF. In nucleotides, the CDR3 is TGTGCCAGTAGCGATTCCCAGGGATCTACGGCTTGCTACACCTTC.

The chain recombines TRBV15 with TRBJ2-5; perhaps TRBD1 as D (6 bases). The CDR3 length is 13 residues. The ends were cut back, 5 bases at V and 2 bases at J, with 9 bases in the middle. The germline gives CDR1 LNHNV, CDR2 YYDKDF (reference sequence). CDR3 DNA sequence: TGTGCCACCAGCGTCGACAGGCAAGAGACCCAGTACTTC. Its protein is CATSVDRQETQYF. Looking up the rest from reference TRBV15 and TRBJ2-5 gives the full variable domain: DAMVIQNPRYQVTQFGKPVTLSCSQTLNHNVMYWYQQKSSQAPKLLFHYYDKDFNNEADTPDNFQSRRPNTSFCFLDIRSPGLGDTAMYLCATSVDRQETQYFGPGTRLLVL.

This chain joins TRBV7-8 and TRBJ1-1; 7 nucleotides agree with TRBD1. The V segment lost 4 bases and the J segment 7 bases; nucleotides outside the gene matches: 9. This CDR3 contains 14 residues. Germline assignment: CDR1 SGHVS and CDR2 FQNEAQ. The CDR3 here is CASSSERQGGEAFF. As DNA, the CDR3 is TGTGCCAGCAGCTCAGAAAGACAGGGAGGTGAAGCTTTCTTT.

The sample holds one count of this clone. J is TRBJ2-1 and V is TRBV19, with D perhaps matching TRBD2 (6 bases). The germline gives CDR1 LNHDA, CDR2 SQIVND (reference sequence). V shed 5 bases and J shed 6 bases, with 23 bases lying between them. The CDR3 has 17 amino acids. CDR3 DNA sequence: TGTGCCAGTAGTCCCAGAGGGACCGGGAGTGGAGTCAATGAGCAGTTCTTC. Amino acid sequence: CASSPRGTGSGVNEQFF.

The CDR3 here is CSVGLGVETQYF. In nucleotides, the CDR3 is TGCAGCGTTGGGTTGGGAGTAGAGACCCAGTACTTC. The V and J genes are TRBV29-1 and TRBJ2-5, with D maybe TRBD2 (5 bases). The germline gives CDR1 SQVTM, CDR2 ANQGSEA. The CDR3 is 12 amino acids. The V gene lost 4 bases and the J gene lost 4 bases, with 10 bases spanning the gap. Based on the CDR3 plus reference TRBV29-1 and TRBJ2-5, the full variable domain is SAVISQKPSRDICQRGTSLTIQCQVDSQVTMMFWYRQQPGQSLTLIATANQGSEATYESGFVIDKFPISRPNLTFSTLTVSNMSPEDSSIYLCSVGLGVETQYFGPGTRLLVL.

V gene TRBV2 combines with J gene TRBJ2-7, with D maybe TRBD2 (6 bases). Looked up from germline, CDR1 is SNHLY and CDR2 is FYNNEI. V gave up 6 bases and J gave up 0 bases, with 21 bases separating them. This CDR3 comprises 17 residues. CDR3 coding DNA: TGTGCCAGCAGAGGGATGCTTAGCGGAATCAGCTCCTACGAGCAGTACTTC. Translation: CASRGMLSGISSYEQYF.

The chain joins TRBV19 to TRBJ1-4; D unresolved. CDR1 LNHDA and CDR2 SQIVND come from the germline V gene (reference sequence). This CDR3 region has 14 residues. Trimming stripped 5 bases from V and 7 bases from J, with 14 bases between. The CDR3 DNA follows: TGTGCCAGTAGTCCCGAGGCCCCACCTGAAAAACTGTTTTTT. It specifies CASSPEAPPEKLFF.